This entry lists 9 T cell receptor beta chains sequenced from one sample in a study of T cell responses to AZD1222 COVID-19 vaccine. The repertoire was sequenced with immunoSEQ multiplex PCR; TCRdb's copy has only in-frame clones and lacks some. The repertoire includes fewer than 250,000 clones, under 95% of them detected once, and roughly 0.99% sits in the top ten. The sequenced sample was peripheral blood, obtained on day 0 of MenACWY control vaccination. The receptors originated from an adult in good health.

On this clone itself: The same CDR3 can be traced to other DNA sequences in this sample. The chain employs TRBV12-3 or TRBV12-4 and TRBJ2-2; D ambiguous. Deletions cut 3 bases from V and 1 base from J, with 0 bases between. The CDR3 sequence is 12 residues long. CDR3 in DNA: TGTGCCAGCAGTTTGAACACCGGGGAGCTGTTTTTT. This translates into CASSLNTGELFF.

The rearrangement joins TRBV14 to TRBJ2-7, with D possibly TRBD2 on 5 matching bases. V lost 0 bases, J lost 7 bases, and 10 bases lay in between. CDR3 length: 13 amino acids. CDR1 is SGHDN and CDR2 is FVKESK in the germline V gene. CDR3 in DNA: TGTGCCAGCAGCCAAGATCTCGAGGGTGAGCAGTACTTC. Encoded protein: CASSQDLEGEQYF.

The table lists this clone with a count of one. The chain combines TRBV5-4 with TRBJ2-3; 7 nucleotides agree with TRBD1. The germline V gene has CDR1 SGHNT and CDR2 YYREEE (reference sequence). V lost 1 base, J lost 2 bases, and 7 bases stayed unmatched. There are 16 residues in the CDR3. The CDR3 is CASSLKNRGDTDTQYF. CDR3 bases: TGTGCCAGCAGCTTGAAGAACAGGGGAGACACAGATACGCAGTATTTT.

The CDR3 loop reads CASWDRNSGNTIYF. The CDR3 coding sequence is TGTGCCAGCTGGGACCGAAACTCTGGAAACACCATATATTTT. V usage is TRBV27 and J usage is TRBJ1-3, with D possibly TRBD1 on 5 matching bases. Germline CDR1 MNHEY, CDR2 SMNVEV (reference sequence). The CDR3 has 14 residues. V was trimmed by 8 bases and J by 0 bases, leaving 11 bases between them.

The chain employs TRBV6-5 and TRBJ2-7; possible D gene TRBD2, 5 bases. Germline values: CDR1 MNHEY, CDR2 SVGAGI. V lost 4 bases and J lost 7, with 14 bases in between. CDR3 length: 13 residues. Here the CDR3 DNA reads TGTGCCAGCAGTTGGGGTCAATCGGGGGAGCAGTACTTC. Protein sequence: CASSWGQSGEQYF.

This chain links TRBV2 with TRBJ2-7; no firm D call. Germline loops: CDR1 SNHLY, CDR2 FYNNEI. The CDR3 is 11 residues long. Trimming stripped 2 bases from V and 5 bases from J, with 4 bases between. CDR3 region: CASSEYHEQYF. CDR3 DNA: TGTGCCAGCAGTGAATACCACGAGCAGTACTTC.

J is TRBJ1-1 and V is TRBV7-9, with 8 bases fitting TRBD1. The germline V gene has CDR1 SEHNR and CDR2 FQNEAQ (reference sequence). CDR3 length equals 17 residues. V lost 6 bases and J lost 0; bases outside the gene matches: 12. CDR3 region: CASRPGAGTGLNTEAFF. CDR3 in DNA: TGTGCCAGCAGACCGGGAGCCGGGACAGGACTGAACACTGAAGCTTTCTTT.

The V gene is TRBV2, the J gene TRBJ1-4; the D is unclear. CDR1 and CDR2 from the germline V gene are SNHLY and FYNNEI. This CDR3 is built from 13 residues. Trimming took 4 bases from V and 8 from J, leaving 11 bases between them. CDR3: CASSGVSREKLFF. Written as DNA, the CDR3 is TGTGCCAGCAGTGGGGTTAGTCGGGAAAAACTGTTTTTT.

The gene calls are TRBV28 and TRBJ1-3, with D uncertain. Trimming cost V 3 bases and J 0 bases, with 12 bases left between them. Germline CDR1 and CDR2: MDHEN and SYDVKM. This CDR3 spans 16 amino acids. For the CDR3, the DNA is TGTGCCAGCAGTTTTTGGGTGCTGGACTCTGGAAACACCATATATTTT. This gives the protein CASSFWVLDSGNTIYF.